The 20 T cell receptor beta chains reported below all come from one sample, sequenced in a study of T cells in tuberculosis. Assay: immunoSEQ multiplex PCR; the TCRdb copy retains only in-frame clones and omits some. The repertoire consists of tens of thousands of clones, with 75% to 95% occurring once and the leading ten covering about 2.4%. The sample's time point: new active TB diagnosis, blood taken before or within 7 days of starting treatment. The source material was PBMCs, sampled at tuberculosis diagnosis. Receptors were obtained from an adult with tuberculosis.

Here the CDR3 reads CASSQTTGANEKLFF. The CDR3 coding sequence is TGTGCCAGCAGCCAAACGACAGGGGCTAATGAAAAACTGTTTTTT. The chain couples TRBV7-8 to TRBJ1-4; 8 bases are shared with TRBD1. The CDR3 runs 15 residues. J lost 3 bases, V lost 5 bases, and 5 bases had no gene match. Germline V gene data show CDR1 as SGHVS and CDR2 as FQNEAQ.

V and J are TRBV18 and TRBJ2-5; TRBD1 is a possible D gene (6 bases). Trimming took off 3 bases at V and 6 bases at J, with 11 bases between the two ends. This CDR3 contains 13 residues. CDR1 and CDR2 from the germline V gene are KGHSH and LQKENI. DNA for the CDR3: TGTGCCAGCTCACCTACAGGGAGTCAGACCCAGTACTTC. Translated, it gives CASSPTGSQTQYF.

This sequence joins TRBV27 and TRBJ2-5; a weak D match, TRBD2 (5 bases). CDR1 is MNHEY and CDR2 is SMNVEV in the germline V gene (reference sequence). This CDR3 contains 17 residues. V was cut by 6 bases and J by 2 bases, with 22 bases left in between. The CDR3 DNA reads TGTGCCAGCAGCCCCACCCCGGCGACGGGGTCACAAGAGACCCAGTACTTC. Translating it yields CASSPTPATGSQETQYF.

The chain links TRBV7-2 to TRBJ1-6; D remains unclear. The CDR3 is 13 amino acids. Trimming cost V 1 base and J 9 bases, with 7 bases left between them. Germline values: CDR1 SGHTA, CDR2 FQGNSA. The CDR3 sequence is CASSLDRGSPLHF. As DNA, the CDR3 is TGTGCCAGCAGCTTAGATCGGGGTTCACCCCTCCACTTT. The complete variable domain, with remaining parts taken from reference TRBV7-2 and TRBJ1-6, reads GAGVSQSPSNKVTEKGKDVELRCDPISGHTALYWYRQSLGQGLEFLIYFQGNSAPDKSGLPSDRFSAERTGGSVSTLTIQRTQQEDSAVYLCASSLDRGSPLHFGNGTRLTVT.

This clone occurred once. CDR3 sequence: CASRLVGRRGDTQYF. The CDR3 DNA is TGTGCCAGCCGTCTGGTCGGTAGAAGAGGGGATACGCAGTATTTT. The V call is TRBV27, the J call TRBJ2-3; D is perhaps TRBD2 (5 bases). Germline V lookup: CDR1 MNHEY, CDR2 SMNVEV (reference sequence). The CDR3 extends over 15 amino acids. Trimming removed 8 bases at V and 6 bases at J, with 21 bases between.

The rearrangement links TRBV9 to TRBJ1-4, with D hard to call. V lost 3 bases, J lost 6 bases, and 15 bases lay in between. Germline values: CDR1 SGDLS, CDR2 YYNGEE. The CDR3 consists of 15 residues. CDR3 sequence (DNA): TGTGCCAGCAGCGAATCCCGGGGATTATATGAAAAACTGTTTTTT. Translated, it gives CASSESRGLYEKLFF.

V and J are TRBV6-5 and TRBJ1-5; no clear D. The germline V and J ends were trimmed by 7 bases and 6 bases, with 10 bases remaining between them. The CDR3 is 12 amino acids. From germline, CDR1 is MNHEY and CDR2 SVGAGI. CDR3 coding DNA: TGTGCCAGCAAAACGGGAAGTCAGCCCCAGCATTTT. Its protein is CASKTGSQPQHF.

This chain connects TRBV30 to TRBJ2-7; 10 nucleotides align to TRBD1. The ends lost 0 bases at V and 3 bases at J; junction bases unmatched: 5. CDR3 length equals 15 residues. Germline lookup yields CDR1 GTSNPN and CDR2 SVGIG (reference sequence). The CDR3: CAWSVGTGVLYEQYV. Written as DNA, the CDR3 is TGTGCCTGGAGTGTAGGGACAGGGGTTCTCTACGAGCAGTACGTC.

V usage is TRBV15 and J usage is TRBJ1-6, with 9 nucleotides matching TRBD1. CDR1 is LNHNV, CDR2 YYDKDF, per germline (reference sequence). CDR3 length equals 16 residues. V shed 5 bases, J shed 9 bases, and the junction held 11 bases outside the gene matches. CDR3 nucleotides: TGTGCCACCAGCGGAGGGGACAGGGTGGATGGTTCACCCCTCCACTTT. This encodes CATSGGDRVDGSPLHF.

The J gene is TRBJ1-6, the V gene TRBV14; 8 bases fit TRBD1. Germline V gene data show CDR1 as SGHDN and CDR2 as FVKESK. The CDR3 covers 15 residues. Losses at the gene ends were 1 base for V and 8 bases for J; bases not matched to a gene: 4. The CDR3 loop is CASSQGTGLYSPLHF. CDR3 DNA sequence: TGTGCCAGCAGCCAAGGGACAGGGCTGTATTCACCCCTCCACTTT.

The rearrangement uses TRBV7-6 and TRBJ2-3; no reliable D call. Germline V gene lookup returns CDR1 SGHVS and CDR2 FNYEAQ. The CDR3 spans 13 residues. V was shortened by 5 bases and J by 5 bases, with 11 bases between the two germline ends. CDR3 loop: CASSHPTRDTQYF. The CDR3 coding sequence is TGTGCCAGCAGCCATCCCACGAGAGATACGCAGTATTTT.

The chain is built from TRBV30 and TRBJ1-2, with D uncertain. The germline V gene has CDR1 GTSNPN and CDR2 SVGIG (reference sequence). V shed 2 bases and J shed 4 bases, with 11 bases lying between them. The CDR3 covers 13 residues. CDR3 protein: CAWSRGVVYGYTF. CDR3 nucleotide sequence: TGTGCCTGGAGTCGAGGAGTAGTCTATGGCTACACCTTC.

The chain couples TRBV2 to TRBJ2-5; tentative D call: TRBD2 (5 bases). The CDR3 contains 14 residues. Per germline, CDR1 SNHLY and CDR2 FYNNEI. Trimming cost V 9 bases and J 3 bases, with 17 bases left between them. The CDR3 DNA sequence: TGTGCCAGTCATCTATCCGGGAAAAAAGAGACCCAGTACTTC. This sequence encodes CASHLSGKKETQYF.

This chain connects TRBV25-1 to TRBJ1-2; TRBD1 is a possible D gene (6 bases). The CDR3 contains 16 residues. Germline V CDR1 and CDR2: MGHDK, SYGVNS. V gave up 8 bases and J gave up 3 bases, with 22 bases separating them. CDR3: CASSPLGTTGDYGYTF. CDR3 bases: TGTGCCAGCTCCCCTTTGGGGACAACTGGGGACTATGGCTACACCTTC.

This chain joins TRBV25-1 and TRBJ2-1; tentative D call: TRBD1 (6 bases). V was clipped by 9 bases and J by 4 bases, with 16 bases between them. CDR1 MGHDK and CDR2 SYGVNS come from the germline V gene. The CDR3 length is 14 residues. DNA of the CDR3: TGTGCCAGTGACCGGGACACACTTTACAATGAGCAGTTCTTC. Residues: CASDRDTLYNEQFF.

J is TRBJ2-4 and V is TRBV6-1, with TRBD1 matching 7 bases. With 7 bases clipped from V and 4 bases from J, the junction kept 7 bases outside the gene matches. Germline CDR1 reads MNHNS; CDR2 reads SASEGT. This CDR3 spans 14 amino acids. In DNA, the CDR3 is TGTGCCAGCACCGCCGGGACAGAGAAAAACATTCAGTACTTC. It specifies CASTAGTEKNIQYF.

V gene TRBV19 combines with J gene TRBJ2-3, with 9 bases lining up with TRBD1. Germline V gene data show CDR1 as LNHDA and CDR2 as SQIVND (reference sequence). The length of the CDR3 is 17 residues. J lost 3 bases, V lost 5 bases, and 12 bases had no gene match. CDR3 region: CASSSFLTGGRTDTQYF. In nucleotides, the CDR3 is TGTGCCAGTAGTTCCTTCCTGACAGGGGGTAGGACAGATACGCAGTATTTT.

The J gene is TRBJ1-6, the V gene TRBV18; perhaps TRBD1 as D (6 bases). This CDR3 contains 15 residues. The V and J ends lost 3 bases and 2 bases respectively, with 8 bases between them. Germline CDR1 KGHSH, CDR2 LQKENI. The chain's CDR3 is CASSPDRTYNSPLHF. The CDR3 bases are TGTGCCAGCTCACCCGACAGGACCTATAATTCACCCCTCCACTTT.

A single count supports this clone. DNA for the CDR3: TGTGCCAGCAGCCAAGAAACAGGGAAGGGCTATGGCTACACCTTC. Amino acid sequence: CASSQETGKGYGYTF. V usage is TRBV4-2 and J usage is TRBJ1-2; tentative D call: TRBD1 (6 bases). CDR3 length: 15 residues. Germline V lookup: CDR1 LGHNA, CDR2 YNFKEQ. The V and J ends lost 0 bases and 4 bases respectively, with 12 bases between them.

The chain uses TRBV28 and TRBJ1-5; the D gene is possibly TRBD1 (6 bases). Trimming removed 6 bases at V and 7 bases at J, with 16 bases between. This CDR3 is built from 14 residues. Germline CDR1 reads MDHEN; CDR2 reads SYDVKM. Here the CDR3 reads CASSPTGLEQPQHF. As DNA, the CDR3 is TGTGCCAGCAGCCCTACAGGGTTAGAGCAGCCCCAGCATTTT.